A single sample gave rise to the 29 T cell receptor beta chains below, sequenced in a study of T-cell reconstitution after alpha-beta-depleted transplantation in children. A TCRbeta library incorporating unique molecular identifiers was prepared. TCRdb analysed the PCR reads with MiXCR anew, one entry per CDR3 protein. This table holds about 590,000 distinct CDR3 sequences, roughly 13% found once. The sample consisted of PBMCs, mostly from graft donor cells, taken 360 days after TCRalphabeta/CD19-depleted stem cell transplant. The receptors shown here come from a male patient younger than 18 who had a stem cell transplant for acute myeloid leukemia, so the T cells may come from the graft donor.

This clonotype was found a few times. V gene TRBV29-1 combines with J gene TRBJ2-2; D is perhaps TRBD1 (6 bases). The CDR3 loop spans 12 amino acids. Germline loops: CDR1 SQVTM, CDR2 ANQGSEA. Between the trimmed V and J ends, which lost 8 bases and 6 bases, there was a span of 13 bases. The CDR3 reads CSYIGGAGELFF. DNA for the CDR3: TGCAGCTACATAGGGGGAGCCGGGGAGCTGTTTTTT.

This clonotype has more than one count but fewer than ten. The CDR3 loop is CSARDAATTYGYTF. The CDR3 nucleotides are TGCAGTGCTAGAGATGCGGCTACCACCTATGGCTACACCTTC. The J gene is TRBJ1-2, the V gene TRBV20-1; no definite D call. Looked up from germline, CDR1 is DFQATT and CDR2 is SNEGSKA (reference sequence). Trimming left V 0 bases short and J 4 bases short, with 12 bases between. This CDR3 has 14 amino acids.

This clonotype was counted ten times or more. The chain couples TRBV7-2 to TRBJ2-5; tentatively, D is TRBD2 (6 bases). V lost 6 bases and J lost 2, with 13 bases in between. Germline CDR1 is SGHTA and CDR2 is FQGNSA. This CDR3 region has 14 residues. The CDR3 here is CASRRDSRQETQYF. CDR3 bases: TGTGCCAGCAGGCGGGACTCTCGTCAAGAGACCCAGTACTTC.

The J gene is TRBJ2-2, the V gene TRBV7-2; a possible D gene is TRBD2 (5 bases). CDR1 is SGHTA, CDR2 FQGNSA, per germline. The V end lost 0 bases, the J end lost 7 bases, and 9 bases lay between the germline ends. The CDR3 has 14 amino acids. CDR3 coding DNA: TGTGCCAGCAGCTTAGCAGGGAGAATCGGGGAGCTGTTTTTT. Amino acids: CASSLAGRIGELFF.

This clonotype was observed at least ten times. The V call is TRBV28, the J call TRBJ2-7; D may correspond to TRBD1 or TRBD2 (5 bases each). The V and J ends lost 4 bases and 6 bases respectively, with 7 bases between them. In germline, CDR1 is MDHEN, CDR2 SYDVKM. The CDR3 covers 11 residues. In nucleotides, the CDR3 is TGTGCCAGCAGTTCGGGGCCCGAGCAGTACTTC. Residues: CASSSGPEQYF.

This clonotype has more than one count but fewer than ten. This chain links TRBV12-3 or TRBV12-4 with TRBJ2-5; the match to TRBD2 covers 7 bases. V trimming: 4 bases; J trimming: 5 bases; junction bases outside the gene matches: 7. The CDR3 has 14 amino acids. In DNA, the CDR3 is TGTGCCAGCAGTTGGGCAGGGAGGGAGGAGACCCAGTACTTC. Translated: CASSWAGREETQYF.

This chain links TRBV25-1 with TRBJ2-5; D ambiguous. The V end lost 4 bases, the J end lost 2 bases, and 11 bases lay between the germline ends. Germline-derived CDR1 and CDR2 are MGHDK and SYGVNS. The CDR3 is 14 residues long. The CDR3 bases are TGTGCCAGCAGTGCCTTTGGGCAGCAAGAGACCCAGTACTTC. This gives the protein CASSAFGQQETQYF.

This clonotype appeared many times. The chain links TRBV20-1 to TRBJ1-1; perhaps TRBD1 as D (5 bases). The length of the CDR3 is 13 residues. V lost 1 base and J lost 1, with 7 bases in between. CDR1 is DFQATT and CDR2 is SNEGSKA in the germline V gene (reference sequence). CDR3 DNA: TGCAGTGCTAGAGGTGGGGGGAACACTGAAGCTTTCTTT. Translating gives CSARGGGNTEAFF.

The sample holds a few counts of this clonotype. This chain links TRBV20-1 with TRBJ2-7; 9 nucleotides agree with TRBD1. Germline V CDR1 and CDR2: DFQATT, SNEGSKA (reference sequence). With 3 bases clipped from V and 2 bases from J, the junction kept 5 bases outside the gene matches. The CDR3 runs 14 residues. The CDR3 sequence: CSASRGTGPYEQYF. In DNA, the CDR3 is TGCAGTGCTAGTAGAGGGACAGGGCCCTACGAGCAGTACTTC.

The chain couples TRBV7-2 to TRBJ2-7; 7 positions match TRBD1. Germline V gives CDR1 SGHTA, CDR2 FQGNSA. The CDR3 consists of 15 residues. Germline trimming cut 5 bases from V and 5 bases from J; bases unmatched to any gene: 12. The CDR3 protein is CASSQGTVSKNEQYF. The DNA of the CDR3 is TGTGCCAGCAGCCAAGGGACAGTCTCGAAGAACGAGCAGTACTTC.

This clonotype has a count of ten or more. The J gene is TRBJ2-7, the V gene TRBV20-1, with 9 nucleotides matching TRBD1. Germline values: CDR1 DFQATT, CDR2 SNEGSKA (reference sequence). The V segment lost 5 bases and the J segment 0 bases; nucleotides outside the gene matches: 11. There are 16 residues in the CDR3. The DNA for the CDR3 is TGCAGTGCTCCTTCCCCGGGGACAGGGAGCTCCTACGAGCAGTACTTC. It specifies CSAPSPGTGSSYEQYF.

J is TRBJ2-1 and V is TRBV12-3 or TRBV12-4; 11 bases map to TRBD2. J lost 2 bases, V lost 5 bases, and 11 bases had no gene match. The CDR3 is 18 amino acids. The DNA of the CDR3 is TGTGCCAGCAGTCTCCGACTAGCGGGAATTATTACCTACAATGAGCAGTTCTTC. It codes for CASSLRLAGIITYNEQFF.

V is TRBV28 and J is TRBJ1-2; possible D gene TRBD1, 6 bases. V shed 6 bases and J shed 4 bases, with 15 bases lying between them. Germline CDR1 reads MDHEN; CDR2 reads SYDVKM. This CDR3 region has 14 residues. Here the CDR3 reads CASRSGGGGYGYTF. The CDR3 DNA reads TGTGCCAGCAGATCGGGGGGCGGAGGCTATGGCTACACCTTC.

The rearrangement joins TRBV7-3 to TRBJ2-1; the match to TRBD2 covers 8 bases. With V trimmed by 0 bases and J by 4 bases, 2 bases remained unmatched. There are 15 residues in the CDR3. Germline CDR1 reads SGHTA; CDR2 reads FQGTGA. This CDR3 reads CASSLTGLGYNEQFF. The CDR3 bases are TGTGCCAGCAGCTTAACGGGACTAGGTTACAATGAGCAGTTCTTC.

In this sample, this clonotype turned up many times. V usage is TRBV16 and J usage is TRBJ2-7; a weak D match, TRBD1 (6 bases). From germline, CDR1 is KGHSY and CDR2 FQNENV. V lost 4 bases and J 4 bases, leaving 8 bases between the germline ends. The CDR3 consists of 12 residues. The CDR3 sequence: CASSRTVYEQYF. The CDR3 DNA sequence: TGTGCCAGCAGCCGGACAGTTTACGAGCAGTACTTC.

This clonotype has a handful of counts. The J gene is TRBJ1-1, the V gene TRBV7-3; TRBD1 agrees at 9 bases. Unmatched junction bases numbered 9, after V lost 4 bases and J lost 6 bases. Germline CDR1 reads SGHTA; CDR2 reads FQGTGA. The CDR3 has 15 amino acids. The CDR3, as DNA: TGTGCCAGCAGCTCGACCGACAGGGGGGGCTCTGAAGCTTTCTTT. Translated, it gives CASSSTDRGGSEAFF.

This clonotype has a count of ten or more. V is TRBV6-2 or TRBV6-3 and J is TRBJ2-7; D gene unclear. This CDR3 has 12 amino acids. The germline gives CDR1 MNHEY, CDR2 SVGEGT. V was pared by 3 bases and J by 3 bases, with 6 bases between. Here the CDR3 DNA reads TGTGCCAGCAGTTATCAAGGCTACGAGCAGTACTTC. Amino acids: CASSYQGYEQYF.

This clonotype was detected only a few times. The CDR3 loop reads CASSQGGLAGETQYF. Written as DNA, the CDR3 is TGTGCCAGCAGCCAAGGGGGACTAGCTGGTGAGACCCAGTACTTC. V gene TRBV4-2 combines with J gene TRBJ2-5, with TRBD2 identical over 9 bases. The CDR3 totals 15 residues. The V segment lost 1 base and the J segment 5 bases; nucleotides outside the gene matches: 5. Germline V gives CDR1 LGHNA, CDR2 YNFKEQ.

This clonotype was detected ten times or more. The chain combines TRBV9 with TRBJ1-5, with D perhaps TRBD1 (6 bases). Germline V gene sequence: CDR1 SGDLS, CDR2 YYNGEE. Trimming took off 1 base at V and 9 bases at J, with 20 bases between the two ends. The CDR3 extends over 16 amino acids. CDR3 DNA sequence: TGTGCCAGCAGCGTATCGGACGGACAGTCTCAAGGGCCCCAGCATTTT. As protein: CASSVSDGQSQGPQHF.

This clonotype was observed a few times. This rearrangement joins TRBV5-1 to TRBJ2-1; tentative D call: TRBD1 (5 bases). The CDR3 extends over 15 amino acids. V was pared by 7 bases and J by 4 bases, with 18 bases between. CDR1 and CDR2 (germline): SGHRS, YFSETQ. In DNA form, the CDR3 reads TGCGCCAGCGACGTGGGGCACGCACCTTACAATGAGCAGTTCTTC. This gives the protein CASDVGHAPYNEQFF.

This clonotype was detected many times. The J gene is TRBJ1-2, the V gene TRBV28, with 9 nucleotides matching TRBD1. There are 15 residues in the CDR3. Germline-derived CDR1 and CDR2 are MDHEN and SYDVKM. With V trimmed by 5 bases and J by 5 bases, 9 bases remained unmatched. CDR3 in amino acids: CASSNFDRGRYGYTF. In DNA, the CDR3 is TGTGCCAGCAGTAACTTCGACAGGGGGAGATATGGCTACACCTTC.

The chain employs TRBV28 and TRBJ1-2; possible D gene TRBD1, 5 bases. CDR3 size: 13 residues. Trimming left V 5 bases short and J 8 bases short, with 15 bases between. Germline V gene sequence: CDR1 MDHEN, CDR2 SYDVKM. CDR3 sequence: CASSPDWGDGYTF. CDR3 nucleotide sequence: TGTGCCAGCAGTCCCGATTGGGGGGACGGCTACACCTTC.

The gene calls are TRBV15 and TRBJ2-1, with 10 nucleotides matching TRBD2. The CDR3 totals 16 residues. After removal of 4 bases from V and 8 bases from J, the junction contained 11 bases not matched to a gene. Germline V gene sequence: CDR1 LNHNV, CDR2 YYDKDF (reference sequence). CDR3 loop: CATSIWGGLAIHEQFF. CDR3 sequence (DNA): TGTGCCACCAGCATATGGGGGGGACTAGCGATCCATGAGCAGTTCTTC.

The chain uses TRBV20-1 and TRBJ2-7; 9 positions match TRBD1. The junction had 5 bases not matched to a gene; V was cut back by 3 bases and J by 2 bases. Germline lookup yields CDR1 DFQATT and CDR2 SNEGSKA (reference sequence). CDR3 size: 14 residues. The CDR3 coding sequence is TGCAGTGCTAGCCCAGGGACAGGGACCTACGAGCAGTACTTC. This codes for CSASPGTGTYEQYF.

This clonotype was observed a few times. This sequence joins TRBV7-2 and TRBJ2-3; either TRBD1 or TRBD2 may supply D (5 bases each). CDR1 is SGHTA and CDR2 is FQGNSA in the germline V gene. V was clipped by 5 bases and J by 6 bases, with 18 bases between them. The CDR3 is 15 residues long. The CDR3 loop reads CASSRTRGPGDTQYF. DNA for the CDR3: TGTGCCAGCAGCAGAACCCGGGGCCCAGGGGATACGCAGTATTTT.

V is TRBV6-5 and J is TRBJ2-5, with TRBD1 as a possible D gene (5 bases). The V gene's germline CDR1 is MNHEY and CDR2 SVGAGI. This CDR3 has 12 amino acids. The V end lost 6 bases, the J end lost 3 bases, and 8 bases lay between the germline ends. The CDR3 here is CASRGAKETQYF. The CDR3, as DNA: TGTGCCAGCAGAGGGGCTAAAGAGACCCAGTACTTC.

This clonotype was found many times. V usage is TRBV4-2 and J usage is TRBJ2-7; D might be TRBD2 (5 bases). V lost 4 bases and J lost 4, with 20 bases in between. CDR1 is LGHNA, CDR2 YNFKEQ, per germline. The CDR3 has 16 residues. The CDR3 DNA reads TGTGCCAGCAGCCTGGTAGACTCCCCATCGGGGTACGAGCAGTACTTC. Translation gives CASSLVDSPSGYEQYF.

The J gene is TRBJ1-1, the V gene TRBV6-5; weak D call: TRBD1 (5 bases). The V gene lost 4 bases and the J gene lost 1 base, with 16 bases spanning the gap. In germline, CDR1 is MNHEY, CDR2 SVGAGI. This CDR3 is built from 16 residues. CDR3: CASSSPLGVSNTEAFF. CDR3 nucleotides: TGTGCCAGCAGTTCCCCCCTGGGGGTTTCGAACACTGAAGCTTTCTTT.

The table lists this clonotype with many counts. This sequence joins TRBV7-8 and TRBJ2-3; D is unresolved. V lost 5 bases to trimming and J lost 0 bases, with 9 bases between them. The germline gives CDR1 SGHVS, CDR2 FQNEAQ. The CDR3 runs to 14 residues. CDR3 DNA: TGTGCCAGCAGCCTTAGCCATAGCACAGATACGCAGTATTTT. Translation gives CASSLSHSTDTQYF.